Below, 6 T cell receptor beta chains from the same sample are listed, as sequenced in a study of blood T cell repertoires in COVID-19 (dated by TCRdb to 2018 to 2020). The receptor library was made with the immunoSEQ multiplex PCR assay. As stored in TCRdb, this immuneACCESS dataset retains in-frame rearrangements with V and J assigned. A fraction of the clones does not appear; measured against another copy, unresolved V genes explain less than half of the discrepancy, and the remainder lacks a known reason. The sample has approximately 200,000 clones on record, about 86% of them singletons. 3% to 3.5% of the sample goes to the ten largest clones. The sequencing input was peripheral blood. The receptors derive from a young woman who had recovered from COVID-19.

This clone was recorded only once. The chain couples TRBV7-2 to TRBJ2-5, with 12 bases aligning to TRBD2. Losses at the gene ends were 6 bases for V and 4 bases for J; bases not matched to a gene: 6. There are 15 residues in the CDR3. Germline CDR1 is SGHTA and CDR2 is FQGNSA. CDR3 loop: CASSFVTSGRETQYF. CDR3 coding DNA: TGTGCCAGCAGTTTCGTGACTAGCGGGAGAGAGACCCAGTACTTC.

The J gene is TRBJ1-5, the V gene TRBV10-3; D gene ambiguous. V lost 11 bases to trimming and J lost 0 bases, with 14 bases between them. In germline, CDR1 is ENHRY, CDR2 SYGVKD. The CDR3 length is 14 residues. The CDR3 DNA sequence: TGTGCCTCGTCTAACCCCAATAGCAATCAGCCCCAGCATTTT. Its protein is CASSNPNSNQPQHF.

V gene TRBV5-1 combines with J gene TRBJ2-7; 8 bases align to TRBD2. Germline V CDR1 and CDR2: SGHRS, YFSETQ. CDR3 length: 14 residues. The J segment lost 3 bases and the V segment lost 1 base, leaving 3 bases of the junction unmatched. CDR3 in amino acids: CASSLLAGGYEQYF. For the CDR3, the DNA is TGCGCCAGCAGCTTGCTGGCGGGGGGCTACGAGCAGTACTTC.

The V gene is TRBV18, the J gene TRBJ2-1; 12 bases map to TRBD2. This CDR3 has 15 amino acids. The germline gives CDR1 KGHSH, CDR2 LQKENI. Trimming at V came to 5 bases and at J to 9 bases, leaving 8 bases not matched to a gene. CDR3 in amino acids: CASSLLAGGETEQFF. CDR3 coding DNA: TGTGCCAGCTCATTGCTAGCGGGAGGGGAAACTGAGCAGTTCTTC.

This clone was counted a single time. This CDR3 reads CASSLEMTRKETQYF. As DNA, the CDR3 is TGTGCCAGCAGCTTAGAGATGACTAGGAAAGAGACCCAGTACTTC. The chain couples TRBV7-8 to TRBJ2-5, with D possibly being TRBD2 (6 bases). The germline gives CDR1 SGHVS, CDR2 FQNEAQ. The CDR3 covers 15 residues. V was pared by 1 base and J by 3 bases, with 12 bases between.

The chain joins TRBV18 to TRBJ2-3, with 7 bases aligning to TRBD2. The CDR3 consists of 17 residues. J lost 2 bases, V lost 1 base, and 9 bases had no gene match. Germline V gene sequence: CDR1 KGHSH, CDR2 LQKENI. CDR3 sequence (DNA): TGTGCCAGCTCACCACTACCCGGGACTACCGTCACAGATACGCAGTATTTT. Its protein is CASSPLPGTTVTDTQYF.